One and the same sample provided the 21 T cell receptor beta chains below, sequenced in a study of blood T cell repertoires in COVID-19. This table comes from immunoSEQ multiplex PCR, and its TCRdb copy is limited to in-frame clones, with some not included. The sample lists under 150,000 clones, over 80% occurring once. The sequencing input was peripheral blood. The source of these receptors is a middle-aged woman with active or convalescent COVID-19.

The chain is built from TRBV7-9 and TRBJ1-2; D call uncertain. The CDR3 runs 13 residues. CDR1 and CDR2 (germline): SEHNR, FQNEAQ (reference sequence). V dropped 5 bases and J dropped 8 bases, with 15 bases sitting between them. CDR3 protein: CASSPFGPRGYTF. The CDR3 DNA follows: TGTGCCAGCAGCCCGTTTGGGCCTCGGGGCTACACCTTC.

This chain joins TRBV2 and TRBJ2-5; TRBD1 is a possible D gene (6 bases). V shed 5 bases and J shed 5 bases, with 9 bases lying between them. The germline CDR1 and CDR2 sequences are SNHLY and FYNNEI. The CDR3 length is 12 residues. The CDR3 loop reads CASSPQGETQYF. The CDR3 nucleotides are TGTGCCAGCAGTCCTCAGGGGGAGACCCAGTACTTC.

The gene calls are TRBV12-3 or TRBV12-4 and TRBJ1-4; D is ambiguous. The CDR3 has 13 residues. Deletions cut 2 bases from V and 4 bases from J, with 5 bases between. As DNA, the CDR3 is TGTGCCAGCAGTTTACAGATTAATGAAAAACTGTTTTTT. It specifies CASSLQINEKLFF.

The chain employs TRBV6-1 and TRBJ2-7; 8 bases are shared with TRBD2. The CDR3 totals 12 residues. V lost 6 bases to trimming and J lost 4 bases; unmatched junction nucleotides: 2. Germline values: CDR1 MNHNS, CDR2 SASEGT. The CDR3 DNA sequence: TGTGCCAGCAGCGGGGGGGAATACGAGCAGTACTTC. This sequence encodes CASSGGEYEQYF.

The chain joins TRBV5-8 to TRBJ2-2, with D possibly being TRBD1 (5 bases). The germline CDR1 and CDR2 sequences are SGHTS and YDEGEE. Trimming took 2 bases from V and 4 from J, leaving 9 bases between them. The CDR3 loop spans 14 amino acids. The CDR3 loop reads CASSFPQGTGELFF. For the CDR3, the DNA is TGTGCCAGCAGCTTCCCCCAGGGCACCGGGGAGCTGTTTTTT. The variable domain in full, with the rest retrieved from reference TRBV5-8 and TRBJ2-2, is EAGVTQSPTHLIKTRGQQATLRCSPISGHTSVYWYQQALGLGLQFLLWYDEGEERNRGNFPPRFSGRQFPNYSSELNVNALELEDSALYLCASSFPQGTGELFFGEGSRLTVL.

V gene TRBV10-3 combines with J gene TRBJ1-6; D gene ambiguous. The length of the CDR3 is 13 residues. The germline V and J ends were trimmed by 6 bases and 9 bases, with 12 bases remaining between them. CDR1 is ENHRY and CDR2 is SYGVKD in the germline V gene. As DNA, the CDR3 is TGTGCCATCAGAGTGGGCGATAGTTCACCCCTCCACTTT. Protein sequence: CAIRVGDSSPLHF.

V gene TRBV2 combines with J gene TRBJ1-2; D is uncertain. CDR1 SNHLY and CDR2 FYNNEI come from the germline V gene. CDR3 size: 14 residues. V lost 2 bases and J 8 bases, leaving 15 bases between the germline ends. This CDR3 reads CASSEMERRRGYTF. As DNA, the CDR3 is TGTGCCAGCAGTGAAATGGAACGGAGGCGAGGCTACACCTTC.

The chain links TRBV9 to TRBJ2-7, with D uncertain. CDR1 and CDR2 from the germline V gene are SGDLS and YYNGEE. This CDR3 spans 15 amino acids. The V end was cut by 0 bases, the J end by 3 bases, with 13 bases between. DNA of the CDR3: TGTGCCAGCAGCGTAGAGAGTTCCCCTCTCTACGAGCAGTACTTC. Protein: CASSVESSPLYEQYF. The complete variable domain, with remaining parts taken from reference TRBV9 and TRBJ2-7, reads DSGVTQTPKHLITATGQRVTLRCSPRSGDLSVYWYQQSLDQGLQFLIQYYNGEERAKGNILERFSAQQFPDLHSELNLSSLELGDSALYFCASSVESSPLYEQYFGPGTRLTVT.

This clone was seen just once. V gene TRBV2 combines with J gene TRBJ2-7; D gene uncertain. Trimming left V 2 bases short and J 1 base short, with 15 bases between. Germline V gene sequence: CDR1 SNHLY, CDR2 FYNNEI. The CDR3 covers 16 residues. CDR3 region: CASSEYTHSPSYEQYF. CDR3 in DNA: TGTGCCAGCAGTGAATATACTCACAGTCCTTCCTACGAGCAGTACTTC. Supplemented by reference TRBV2 and TRBJ2-7, the full variable domain reads EPEVTQTPSHQVTQMGQEVILRCVPISNHLYFYWYRQILGQKVEFLVSFYNNEISEKSEIFDDQFSVERPDGSNFTLKIRSTKLEDSAMYFCASSEYTHSPSYEQYFGPGTRLTVT.

The chain employs TRBV20-1 and TRBJ1-1, with 7 bases that match TRBD1. V trimming: 6 bases; J trimming: 11 bases; junction bases outside the gene matches: 6. The CDR3 has 10 amino acids. The V gene's germline CDR1 is DFQATT and CDR2 SNEGSKA (reference sequence). The CDR3 sequence: CSARGRNAFF. CDR3 coding DNA: TGCAGTGCAAGGGGGCGGAATGCTTTCTTT.

This chain links TRBV19 with TRBJ1-5, with 7 bases identical to TRBD1. The V gene's germline CDR1 is LNHDA and CDR2 SQIVND (reference sequence). The CDR3 loop spans 18 amino acids. V lost 1 base, J lost 0 bases, and 9 bases stayed unmatched. DNA for the CDR3: TGTGCCAGTAGTATAGCCCCCAGGGGGGCTTATAGCAATCAGCCCCAGCATTTT. This translates into CASSIAPRGAYSNQPQHF. The full variable domain, rest sourced from reference TRBV19 and TRBJ1-5, is DGGITQSPKYLFRKEGQNVTLSCEQNLNHDAMYWYRQDPGQGLRLIYYSQIVNDFQKGDIAEGYSVSREKKESFPLTVTSAQKNPTAFYLCASSIAPRGAYSNQPQHFGDGTRLSIL.

This clone was detected a few times. V usage is TRBV28 and J usage is TRBJ1-5; a possible D gene is TRBD1 (6 bases). The V end lost 5 bases, the J end lost 2 bases, and 19 bases lay between the germline ends. The CDR3 contains 17 residues. Germline V gene lookup returns CDR1 MDHEN and CDR2 SYDVKM. In DNA, the CDR3 is TGTGCCAGCAGTCCCATACAGGGTTTACGCGGCAATCAGCCCCAGCATTTT. The encoded protein is CASSPIQGLRGNQPQHF.

This chain connects TRBV30 to TRBJ1-3; D ambiguous. V lost 0 bases to trimming and J lost 7 bases, with 7 bases between them. Germline CDR1 reads GTSNPN; CDR2 reads SVGIG (reference sequence). This CDR3 spans 12 amino acids. Here the CDR3 DNA reads TGTGCCTGGAGTGTACGGCGGAACACCATATATTTT. Amino acid sequence: CAWSVRRNTIYF.

V gene TRBV10-2 combines with J gene TRBJ2-7; weak D call: TRBD2 (6 bases). The V gene lost 5 bases and the J gene lost 4 bases, with 9 bases spanning the gap. This CDR3 spans 12 amino acids. Germline V lookup: CDR1 WSHSY, CDR2 SAAADI. The CDR3 nucleotides are TGCGCCAGCAGTACTCGGGGGTACGAGCAGTACTTC. As protein: CASSTRGYEQYF.

This clone was picked up one time. The V gene is TRBV27, the J gene TRBJ2-3; 9 nucleotides align to TRBD2. The trim removed 5 bases at V and 3 bases at J, leaving 9 bases unmatched. Germline V gives CDR1 MNHEY, CDR2 SMNVEV (reference sequence). This CDR3 region has 16 residues. The chain's CDR3 is CASSPGGGRGTDTQYF. The CDR3 coding sequence is TGTGCCAGCAGTCCCGGGGGCGGGAGGGGGACAGATACGCAGTATTTT.

The chain couples TRBV7-2 to TRBJ1-5, with D uncertain. This CDR3 is built from 15 residues. Trimming stripped 1 base from V and 0 bases from J, with 7 bases between. Germline CDR1 is SGHTA and CDR2 is FQGNSA. The CDR3 loop is CASSLGQYSNQPQHF. The CDR3 nucleotides read TGTGCCAGCAGCTTAGGGCAGTATAGCAATCAGCCCCAGCATTTT.

The J gene is TRBJ2-7, the V gene TRBV5-4; 10 bases fit TRBD2. CDR1 SGHNT and CDR2 YYREEE come from the germline V gene (reference sequence). Trimming cost V 7 bases and J 3 bases; bases outside gene matches: 10. This CDR3 has 15 amino acids. CDR3 in DNA: TGTGCCAGCGGATTAGCGGGGGGCTCTTTCTACGAGCAGTACTTC. Residues: CASGLAGGSFYEQYF.

The chain combines TRBV19 with TRBJ1-5; D is possibly TRBD1 (6 bases). Germline V lookup: CDR1 LNHDA, CDR2 SQIVND (reference sequence). V was clipped by 5 bases and J by 4 bases, with 18 bases between them. The length of the CDR3 is 16 residues. CDR3 protein: CASSSREGERNQPQHF. The DNA of the CDR3 is TGTGCCAGTAGTTCACGAGAGGGGGAGCGGAATCAGCCCCAGCATTTT.

This sequence joins TRBV4-1 and TRBJ2-7, with TRBD1 identical over 8 bases. From germline, CDR1 is MGHRA and CDR2 YSYEKL. The CDR3 contains 16 residues. V shed 0 bases, J shed 1 base, and the junction held 5 bases outside the gene matches. The chain's CDR3 is CASSQDRGTGSYEQYF. The CDR3 nucleotides are TGCGCCAGCAGCCAAGATAGGGGGACAGGTTCCTACGAGCAGTACTTC.

The chain recombines TRBV19 with TRBJ1-1; unclear D gene. Germline CDR1 is LNHDA and CDR2 is SQIVND (reference sequence). Trimming stripped 7 bases from V and 2 bases from J, with 14 bases between. This CDR3 is built from 14 residues. The CDR3 DNA reads as TGTGCCAGTACCCAGCGCGGCCCAAACACTGAAGCTTTCTTT. Translated: CASTQRGPNTEAFF.

A note on this clone: The junction differs from germline at one of its ends, possibly a read error. V and J are TRBV7-2 and TRBJ2-1; D is perhaps TRBD2 (5 bases). CDR1 is SGHTA and CDR2 is FQGNSA in the germline V gene. The CDR3 covers 13 residues. The CDR3 coding sequence is TGTGTCAGCAGCTTAGACGGGGTGAATGAGCAGTTCTTC. Translated: CVSSLDGVNEQFF.